This T cell receptor (beta chain) appears in the sequencing data of a study of human T cells and chemical hapten exposure. This clonotype was counted at least ten times. Time point meaning: patch test 1, 2 weeks after DPC sensitization. Noted treatment: therapeutic diphenylcyclopropenone sensitization with weekly scalp DPC. Prior to application of each patch test, blood was drawn. The library tagged individual cDNA molecules with unique molecular identifiers. TCRdb re-derived calls from the RACE reads in MiXCR, one entry per CDR3 protein. The table records 75,000 to 100,000 distinct CDR3 sequences, about 10% of them present only once. The CDR3 is made up of 14 amino acids. V shed 7 bases and J shed 4 bases, with 13 bases lying between them. In germline, CDR1 is MNHNS, CDR2 SASEGT.

J is TRBJ1-4 and V is TRBV6-1; unclear D gene. The source was whole blood, collected in connection with sensitization to the hapten diphenylcyclopropenone (DPC). The TCR was taken from a man in his forties with alopecia areata. Some clones in this sample may be carry-over from other donors' samples. CDR3 in amino acids: CASTVRGHNEKLFF. The CDR3 nucleotides read TGTGCCAGCACCGTACGAGGTCATAATGAAAAACTGTTTTTT.